This T cell receptor beta chain stems from a study of T cell repertoires in cytomegalovirus infection. As for the study in general: Peptides in the study included HLA-C-restricted and HLA-B-restricted CMV epitopes. Study findings and constraints: CMV-specific TCR beta clonotypes restricted by HLA-C were the ones dominating the ex vivo response.

A single record per CDR3 protein comes from TCRdb applying MiXCR to the reads. This sample has about 270,000 distinct CDR3 sequences, with around 20% found just once. On this clonotype itself: What it binds is unknown.

V lost 3 bases, J lost 2 bases, and 9 bases stayed unmatched. CDR1 is LGHNT and CDR2 is FRNRAP in the germline V gene. CDR3 size: 18 residues. Sequencing was performed on cultured PBMCs, taken from culture after CMV antigen stimulation. The TCR comes from a human donor in good health (CMV status not recorded). Some clones in this sample may be carry-over from other donors' samples. The V call is TRBV12-5, the J call TRBJ2-5, with 13 bases matching TRBD2. The CDR3 sequence: CASGFGTSGTEKQETQYF. The CDR3 DNA follows: TGTGCTAGTGGTTTTGGGACTAGCGGGACGGAAAAACAAGAGACCCAGTACTTC.